The clone carrying this TCR beta chain was seen more than once but under ten times. Under the authors' procedure: Estimation of nucleated cell counts relied on the amplification of reference gene primers. Profiling relied on immunoSEQ multiplex PCR, and the TCRdb table lists in-frame clones only, not all of them. Clonal size and the V and J genes are those of that table, whereas D and trimming came from the DNA. The sample has more than 100,000 clones, more than 70% seen once; the top ten hold 3.5% to 4.5%. This specimen belongs to a study of blood T cell repertoires in COVID-19. At the level of the study: There were acute and convalescent COVID-19 samples, and they came from the United States, Italy and Spain. Sources were T cells, B-cell-depleted T cells, or PBMCs; the material itself was cDNA or gDNA.

Germline values: CDR1 MDHEN, CDR2 SYDVKM. Trimming removed 4 bases at V and 4 bases at J, with 16 bases between. The CDR3 contains 15 residues. The sample taken for sequencing was peripheral blood. The chain uses TRBV28 and TRBJ2-5, with D perhaps TRBD2 (6 bases). This TCR came from a woman between 55 and 75 years old with acute or convalescent COVID-19. The CDR3 nucleotides are TGTGCCAGCAGTTCCCTCGCGGGGCTGGCAGAGACCCAGTACTTC. Encoded protein: CASSSLAGLAETQYF.